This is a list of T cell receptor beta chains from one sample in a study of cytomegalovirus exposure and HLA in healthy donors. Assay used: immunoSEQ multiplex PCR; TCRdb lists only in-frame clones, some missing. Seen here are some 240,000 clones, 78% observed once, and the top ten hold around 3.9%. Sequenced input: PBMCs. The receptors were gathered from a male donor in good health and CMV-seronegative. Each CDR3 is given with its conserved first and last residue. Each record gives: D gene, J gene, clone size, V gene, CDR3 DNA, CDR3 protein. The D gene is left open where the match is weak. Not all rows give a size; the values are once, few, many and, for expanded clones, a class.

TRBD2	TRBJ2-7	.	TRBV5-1	TGCGCCAGCAGCGCACTTCCGGGACTAGCGGTTGGTACGGGCTACGAGCAGTACTTC	CASSALPGLAVGTGYEQYF
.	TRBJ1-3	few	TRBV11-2	TGTGCCAGCAGCTTAATCGGGGGGCCTGGAAACACCATATATTTT	CASSLIGGPGNTIYF
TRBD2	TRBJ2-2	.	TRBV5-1	TGCGCCAGCAGCTTTGAGAGCGGGAGCGAGGGCGGGGAGCTGTTTTTT	CASSFESGSEGGELFF
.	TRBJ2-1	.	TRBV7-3	TGTGCCAGCAGCTTCCTGGCGGGATATGAGCAGTTCTTC	CASSFLAGYEQFF
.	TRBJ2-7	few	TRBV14	TGTGCCAGCAGCCAACTCAGAAGCTCCTACGAGCAGTACTTC	CASSQLRSSYEQYF
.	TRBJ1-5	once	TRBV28	TGTGCCAGCAGTCCCTACGGACTGTCGAATCAGCCCCAGCATTTT	CASSPYGLSNQPQHF
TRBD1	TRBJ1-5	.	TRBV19	TGTGCCAATATTGGACAGGGGGCATATCAGCCCCAGCATTTT	CANIGQGAYQPQHF
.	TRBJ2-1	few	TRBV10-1	TGCGCCAGCAGTGAGTCCAGGAACTTAAGGAATGAGCAGTTCTTC	CASSESRNLRNEQFF
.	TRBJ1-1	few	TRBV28	TGTGCCAGCAAATTTCGGGTTGCAGGAGGCACTGAAGCTTTCTTT	CASKFRVAGGTEAFF
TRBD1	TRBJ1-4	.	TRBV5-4	TGTGCCAGCAGCCGCGGGGGACAGGGGGAAGAAAAACTGTTTTTT	CASSRGGQGEEKLFF
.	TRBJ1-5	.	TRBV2	TGTGCCAGCAGTCCAGATTATCAGCCCCAGCATTTT	CASSPDYQPQHF
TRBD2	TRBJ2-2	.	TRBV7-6	TGTGCCAGCAGCCGGTTTAGCGGGAGGACCACCGGGGAGCTGTTTTTT	CASSRFSGRTTGELFF
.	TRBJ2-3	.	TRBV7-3	TGTGCCAGCAGCGTTGGCCGGGGCACAGATACGCAGTATTTT	CASSVGRGTDTQYF
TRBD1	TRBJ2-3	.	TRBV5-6	TGTGCCAGCAGCCGGACAGGTCTTGAAGCACAGTATTTT	CASSRTGLEAQYF
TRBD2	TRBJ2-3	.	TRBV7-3	TGTGCCAGCAGCTTAATAGGGTCTAGCGGGAGGACCAGCACAGATACGCAGTATTTT	CASSLIGSSGRTSTDTQYF
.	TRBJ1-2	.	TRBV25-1	TGTGCCAGCAGTGGAGCTTACTATGGCTACACCTTC	CASSGAYYGYTF
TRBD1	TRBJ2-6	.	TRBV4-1	TGCGCCAGCAGCCAAGATCGGGCAGGGGCAGGGGGCACGTCTGGGGCCAACGTCCTGACTTTC	CASSQDRAGAGGTSGANVLTF
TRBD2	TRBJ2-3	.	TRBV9	TGTGCCAGCAGCGTAGGGGGTCTAGCGGGAGTTGGTAAAGATACGCAGTATTTT	CASSVGGLAGVGKDTQYF
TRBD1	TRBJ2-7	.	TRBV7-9	TGTTCCAGCAGCTCCGGGCAGGGACAGTTCTACGAGCAGTACTTC	CSSSSGQGQFYEQYF
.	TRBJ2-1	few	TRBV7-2	TGTGCCAGCAGGCGGGACTTAATTTACAATGAGCAGTTCTTC	CASRRDLIYNEQFF
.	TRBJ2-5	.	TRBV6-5	TGTGCCAGCAGTTCTGGCGGAGGGCTCCAAGAGACCCAGTACTTC	CASSSGGGLQETQYF
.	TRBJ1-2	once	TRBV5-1	TGCGCCAGCAGCTTGGCCGGGGTTCGGGGAGTCGACTATGGCTACACCTTC	CASSLAGVRGVDYGYTF
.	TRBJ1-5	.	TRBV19	TGTGCCAGTAGGGACCAGGGATTAGGCAATCAGCCCCAGCATTTT	CASRDQGLGNQPQHF